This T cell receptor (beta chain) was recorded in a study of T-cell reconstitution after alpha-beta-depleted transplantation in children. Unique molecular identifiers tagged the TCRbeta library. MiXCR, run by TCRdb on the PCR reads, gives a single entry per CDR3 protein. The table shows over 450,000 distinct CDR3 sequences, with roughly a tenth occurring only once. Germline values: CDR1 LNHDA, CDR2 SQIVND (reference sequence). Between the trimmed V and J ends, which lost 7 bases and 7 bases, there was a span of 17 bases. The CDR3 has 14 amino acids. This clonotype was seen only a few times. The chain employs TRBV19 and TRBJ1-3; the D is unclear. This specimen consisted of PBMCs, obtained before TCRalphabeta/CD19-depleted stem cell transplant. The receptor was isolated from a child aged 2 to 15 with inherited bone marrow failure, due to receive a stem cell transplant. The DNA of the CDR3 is TGTGCCAGTAAGAACACCTTCTCGGCGAACACCATATATTTT. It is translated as CASKNTFSANTIYF.